This passage covers 24 T cell receptor beta chains from one sample sequenced in a study of OX40 agonist ivuxolimab in advanced cancers. Profiled with immunoSEQ multiplex PCR; TCRdb holds only in-frame clones, not every one. The sample contains some 97,000 clones, 75% to 95% of which appear only once. The input for sequencing was CD4+ or CD8+ T cells sorted from blood, taken in a trial of the OX40 agonist ivuxolimab. The receptors were sampled from an adult with an advanced solid tumor such as melanoma, head and neck, liver or kidney cancer.

As to this clone: The junction differs from germline at one of its ends, possibly a read error. The chain uses TRBV4-2 and TRBJ2-5; perhaps TRBD2 as D (5 bases). The CDR3 totals 18 residues. In germline, CDR1 is LGHNA, CDR2 YNFKEQ. The CDR3 sequence is CASSQALGLGGSAETQYF. DNA for the CDR3: TGTGCCAGCAGTCAAGCGTTGGGGTTAGGAGGTTCTGCGGAGACCCAGTACTTC.

This chain uses TRBV28 with TRBJ2-7, with D maybe TRBD1 (6 bases). This CDR3 comprises 16 residues. The ends were cut back, 7 bases at V and 2 bases at J, with 21 bases in the middle. Looked up from germline, CDR1 is MDHEN and CDR2 is SYDVKM. The CDR3 loop reads CASITRGQPSPYEQYF. The DNA of the CDR3 is TGTGCCAGCATCACCCGAGGACAGCCCTCCCCCTACGAGCAGTACTTC.

This chain links TRBV18 with TRBJ2-7; 8 bases align to TRBD1. The CDR3 has 15 amino acids. CDR1 and CDR2 (germline): KGHSH, LQKENI. The J segment lost 0 bases and the V segment lost 3 bases, leaving 4 bases of the junction unmatched. The CDR3 sequence is CASSPRQGSSYEQYF. CDR3 in DNA: TGTGCCAGCTCACCGAGACAGGGGAGCTCCTACGAGCAGTACTTC.

The rearrangement links TRBV27 to TRBJ2-1, with D hard to call. The V gene's germline CDR1 is MNHEY and CDR2 SMNVEV (reference sequence). The CDR3 consists of 14 residues. V was shortened by 4 bases and J by 0 bases, with 7 bases between the two germline ends. CDR3 in DNA: TGTGCCAGCAGTTACCCAGACTCCTACAATGAGCAGTTCTTC. The encoded protein is CASSYPDSYNEQFF.

The rearrangement joins TRBV7-2 to TRBJ1-2; 9 bases line up with TRBD1. Germline V CDR1 and CDR2: SGHTA, FQGNSA. J lost 1 base, V lost 0 bases, and 0 bases had no gene match. The CDR3 covers 15 residues. The CDR3 DNA reads as TGTGCCAGCAGCTTAGCGGACAGGGGTAACTATGGCTACACCTTC. Its protein is CASSLADRGNYGYTF.

This rearrangement joins TRBV9 to TRBJ2-1; the D call may be TRBD1 or TRBD2 (5 bases each). The V end lost 3 bases, the J end lost 2 bases, and 18 bases lay between the germline ends. The CDR3 totals 17 residues. Germline CDR1 and CDR2: SGDLS and YYNGEE. CDR3 sequence (DNA): TGTGCCAGCAGCGCGAGACCGGGTAGGGGAGCCTACAATGAGCAGTTCTTC. It translates to CASSARPGRGAYNEQFF.

The table lists this clone with a count of one. This chain links TRBV6-1 with TRBJ2-2; unclear D gene. Germline V gene sequence: CDR1 MNHNS, CDR2 SASEGT. The CDR3 is 12 residues long. The ends were cut back, 5 bases at V and 8 bases at J, with 9 bases in the middle. The DNA for the CDR3 is TGTGCCAGCAGTCGGCTGAGAGGGGAGCTGTTTTTT. Its protein is CASSRLRGELFF.

The chain combines TRBV11-2 with TRBJ2-7; 9 bases are a match to TRBD1. V was clipped by 5 bases and J by 0 bases; unmatched bases: 8. The CDR3 covers 16 residues. Looked up from germline, CDR1 is SGHAT and CDR2 is FQNNGV. CDR3 region: CASSIPTGGRSYEQYF. CDR3 bases: TGTGCCAGCAGCATTCCCACAGGGGGCCGCTCCTACGAGCAGTACTTC.

This chain connects TRBV2 to TRBJ2-3; a possible D gene is TRBD1 (5 bases). Trimming pared 7 bases from V and 6 bases from J, leaving 20 bases between. There are 15 residues in the CDR3. CDR1 is SNHLY and CDR2 is FYNNEI in the germline V gene. The CDR3 bases are TGTGCCAGCACCGACAGTGCCAAGGGGTCGGATACGCAGTATTTT. Translated: CASTDSAKGSDTQYF. Full variable domain (missing parts from reference TRBV2 and TRBJ2-3): EPEVTQTPSHQVTQMGQEVILRCVPISNHLYFYWYRQILGQKVEFLVSFYNNEISEKSEIFDDQFSVERPDGSNFTLKIRSTKLEDSAMYFCASTDSAKGSDTQYFGPGTRLTVL.

The genes are TRBV27 and TRBJ2-5; TRBD1 might be the D (5 bases). The CDR3 runs 15 residues. Per the germline V gene, CDR1 is MNHEY and CDR2 is SMNVEV (reference sequence). Trimming stripped 5 bases from V and 2 bases from J, with 15 bases between. CDR3 region: CASSHDRRRQETQYF. The DNA of the CDR3 is TGTGCCAGCAGTCACGACAGAAGAAGACAAGAGACCCAGTACTTC.

This chain joins TRBV4-1 and TRBJ2-1; 11 nucleotides line up with TRBD2. J gave up 0 bases and V 5 bases, and 15 bases lay outside the gene matches. From germline, CDR1 is MGHRA and CDR2 YSYEKL. The CDR3 sequence is 20 residues long. The CDR3 DNA follows: TGCGCCAGCAGCAACTCAGGGCTAGCGGGAGGCAAGAGCTCCTACAATGAGCAGTTCTTC. Protein product: CASSNSGLAGGKSSYNEQFF.

The J gene is TRBJ2-2, the V gene TRBV19, with a possible D match to TRBD2 (6 bases). V was cut by 4 bases and J by 3 bases, with 6 bases left in between. The CDR3 totals 13 residues. Germline V CDR1 and CDR2: LNHDA, SQIVND (reference sequence). The CDR3 nucleotides are TGTGCCAGTAGTAGGGAGGACACCGGGGAGCTGTTTTTT. It encodes CASSREDTGELFF.

This clone came up a few times. V and J are TRBV30 and TRBJ1-5; TRBD1 might be the D (6 bases). This CDR3 spans 15 amino acids. Germline CDR1 and CDR2: GTSNPN and SVGIG (reference sequence). The germline V and J ends were trimmed by 2 bases and 2 bases, with 13 bases remaining between them. The CDR3 bases are TGTGCCTGGAGTCTACCAGGGGCGGGCAATCAGCCCCAGCATTTT. It encodes CAWSLPGAGNQPQHF.

In this sample, this clone turned up once. The chain combines TRBV7-3 with TRBJ2-7, with D possibly being TRBD1 or TRBD2 (6 bases each). The CDR3 covers 14 residues. Germline CDR1 and CDR2: SGHTA and FQGTGA. Trimming took 5 bases from V and 7 from J, leaving 18 bases between them. This CDR3 reads CASSLGAGDLEQYF. The CDR3 coding sequence is TGTGCCAGCAGCCTGGGGGCAGGGGACTTGGAGCAGTACTTC.

The rearrangement uses TRBV7-2 and TRBJ1-2; D gene uncertain. The CDR3 has 15 amino acids. With 4 bases removed from V and 1 base from J, the gap between germline ends came to 13 bases. Germline-derived CDR1 and CDR2 are SGHTA and FQGNSA. CDR3 sequence reads: CASSSNRLLNYGYTF. Here the CDR3 DNA reads TGTGCCAGCAGCTCCAACCGGCTTCTTAACTATGGCTACACCTTC.

The chain combines TRBV2 with TRBJ2-2; 14 bases fit TRBD2. After removal of 6 bases from V and 6 bases from J, the junction contained 3 bases not matched to a gene. Germline V gene sequence: CDR1 SNHLY, CDR2 FYNNEI. This CDR3 comprises 15 residues. The CDR3 loop reads CASRGLAGASGELFF. In nucleotides, the CDR3 is TGTGCCAGCAGGGGACTAGCGGGAGCCTCCGGGGAGCTGTTTTTT.

J is TRBJ2-1 and V is TRBV19; 10 bases map to TRBD1. Germline V CDR1 and CDR2: LNHDA, SQIVND (reference sequence). This CDR3 is 15 amino acids long. The ends lost 3 bases at V and 8 bases at J; junction bases unmatched: 7. The CDR3 DNA follows: TGTGCCAGTAGTATGACCGGGACAGGGGTTGATGAGCAGTTCTTC. It is translated as CASSMTGTGVDEQFF.

The gene calls are TRBV21-1 and TRBJ2-5. The closer fit of TRBJ2-7 to the DNA end suggests the J call may be wrong. TRBV21-1 is deemed a pseudogene. The CDR3 is 10 residues long. CDR3 loop: CASRAYEQYF. DNA of the CDR3: TGTGCCAGCAGGGCGTACGAGCAGTACTTC.

Notes on this clone: At one boundary the junction diverges from the germline segment, which might be a read error. V is TRBV7-7 and J is TRBJ2-6; TRBD1 might be the D (6 bases). The germline gives CDR1 SSHAT, CDR2 FNYEAQ (reference sequence). The CDR3 totals 17 residues. The CDR3 loop is CASSYPRTVVGANVLTF. The DNA for the CDR3 is TGTGCTAGCAGCTACCCTAGGACAGTGGTAGGGGCCAACGTCCTGACTTTC.

V gene TRBV7-2 combines with J gene TRBJ1-4; possible D gene TRBD1, 5 bases. Germline V gives CDR1 SGHTA, CDR2 FQGNSA. V gave up 2 bases and J gave up 8 bases, with 21 bases separating them. This CDR3 has 17 residues. DNA of the CDR3: TGTGCCAGCAGCTTATATTACTCGGGGCAGGGAAGCGAAAAACTGTTTTTT. Encoded protein: CASSLYYSGQGSEKLFF.

This chain links TRBV7-9 with TRBJ2-1, with TRBD1 matching over 9 bases. J gave up 7 bases and V 4 bases, and 11 bases lay outside the gene matches. CDR1 is SEHNR and CDR2 is FQNEAQ in the germline V gene (reference sequence). The CDR3 covers 16 residues. The DNA of the CDR3 is TGTGCCAGCAGCTCGAACCAGACAGGGGGAAGAAATGAGCAGTTCTTC. Amino acid sequence: CASSSNQTGGRNEQFF.

V is TRBV6-1 and J is TRBJ2-5, with D perhaps matching TRBD1 (6 bases). This CDR3 region has 14 residues. Germline lookup yields CDR1 MNHNS and CDR2 SASEGT. Deletions cut 6 bases from V and 0 bases from J, with 11 bases between. Written as DNA, the CDR3 is TGTGCCAGCAGCGGCAGGGGCTACCAAGAGACCCAGTACTTC. Its protein product is CASSGRGYQETQYF.

The gene calls are TRBV15 and TRBJ2-7, with D possibly being TRBD1 (7 bases). CDR3 size: 14 residues. Deletions cut 0 bases from V and 4 bases from J, with 10 bases between. The germline CDR1 and CDR2 sequences are LNHNV and YYDKDF (reference sequence). CDR3 nucleotides: TGTGCCACCAGCAGAGAAGCAGGGGGGTACGAGCAGTACTTC. It yields the protein CATSREAGGYEQYF.

The chain combines TRBV7-2 with TRBJ2-1; the D gene is possibly TRBD2 (5 bases). This CDR3 has 13 amino acids. Germline-derived CDR1 and CDR2 are SGHTA and FQGNSA. The V and J ends lost 5 bases and 3 bases respectively, with 8 bases between them. The DNA for the CDR3 is TGTGCCAGCAGCCCGGGGATCTACAATGAGCAGTTCTTC. It encodes CASSPGIYNEQFF.